This TCR beta chain emerged from a study of blood T cell repertoires in COVID-19. In its sample, this clone was seen once. This CDR3 region has 17 residues. Germline-derived CDR1 and CDR2 are SQVTM and ANQGSEA. The V gene end was trimmed by 1 base and the J gene end by 3 bases; junction bases not matched to a gene: 10. Produced via immunoSEQ multiplex PCR; TCRdb's table is partial and in-frame only. The table includes tens of thousands of clones, over 70% detected once. Sequences were obtained from peripheral blood. The clonotype originates from a man between 65 and 85 years old with acute or convalescent COVID-19. The gene calls are TRBV29-1 and TRBJ2-1, with TRBD2 matching over 9 bases. CDR3 protein: CSVEGAGGPSGYNEQFF. CDR3 in DNA: TGCAGCGTTGAAGGCGCGGGAGGGCCCTCGGGCTACAATGAGCAGTTCTTC.